This TCR beta chain was sequenced in a study of blood T cell repertoires in COVID-19. Overall study context: There were acute and convalescent COVID-19 samples, and they came from the United States, Italy and Spain. Sample material is recorded as cDNA or gDNA derived from T cells, B-cell-depleted T cells, or PBMCs.

The Seattle patients, enrolled during active infection, were followed longitudinally. As handled by the study authors: Quantification of nucleated cells was approximated via reference gene primer amplification. Assay: immunoSEQ multiplex PCR; the TCRdb copy retains only in-frame clones and omits some. V, J and clone size derive from that table, while D and trimming were established from the DNA sequence. This sample has nearly 110,000 clones, with about 79% found just once. The V gene's germline CDR1 is LGHNA and CDR2 YNFKEQ. V gave up 0 bases and J gave up 3 bases; unmatched junction bases: 13. The CDR3 is made up of 18 amino acids.

This chain connects TRBV4-2 to TRBJ1-2; 7 bases map to TRBD1. Sequences were obtained from peripheral blood. The sequence came from a man aged 80 or over with COVID-19, enrolled during active disease. CDR3 region: CASSQDWGQTSLYYGYTF. In nucleotides, the CDR3 is TGTGCCAGCAGCCAAGATTGGGGACAGACAAGTTTATACTATGGCTACACCTTC.